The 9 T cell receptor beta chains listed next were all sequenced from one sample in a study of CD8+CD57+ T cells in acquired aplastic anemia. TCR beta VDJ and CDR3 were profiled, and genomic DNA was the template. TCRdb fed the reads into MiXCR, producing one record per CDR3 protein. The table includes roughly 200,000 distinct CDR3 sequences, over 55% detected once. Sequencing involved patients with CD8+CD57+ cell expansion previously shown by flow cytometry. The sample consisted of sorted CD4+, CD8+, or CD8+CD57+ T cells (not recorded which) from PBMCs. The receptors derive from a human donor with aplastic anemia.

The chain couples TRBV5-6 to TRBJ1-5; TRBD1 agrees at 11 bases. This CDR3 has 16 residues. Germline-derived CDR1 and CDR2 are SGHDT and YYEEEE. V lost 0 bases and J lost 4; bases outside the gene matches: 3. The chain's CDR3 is CASSLGGTGGNQPQHF. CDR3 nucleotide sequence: TGTGCCAGCAGCTTGGGGGGGACAGGGGGGAATCAGCCCCAGCATTTT. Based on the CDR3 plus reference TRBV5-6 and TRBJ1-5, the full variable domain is DAGVTQSPTHLIKTRGQQVTLRCSPKSGHDTVSWYQQALGQGPQFIFQYYEEEERQRGNFPDRFSGHQFPNYSSELNVNALLLGDSALYLCASSLGGTGGNQPQHFGDGTRLSIL.

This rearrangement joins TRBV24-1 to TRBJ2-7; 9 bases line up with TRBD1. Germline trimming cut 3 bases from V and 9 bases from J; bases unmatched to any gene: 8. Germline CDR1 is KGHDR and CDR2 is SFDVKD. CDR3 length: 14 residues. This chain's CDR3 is CATSDRDREGGQYF. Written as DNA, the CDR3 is TGTGCCACCAGTGATCGGGACAGGGAAGGAGGGCAGTACTTC.

CDR3 sequence reads: CATSLAGGEQYF. CDR3 DNA sequence: TGTGCCACCAGTCTAGCGGGAGGCGAGCAGTACTTC. The chain is built from TRBV24-1 and TRBJ2-7, with 11 bases that match TRBD2. The V gene end was trimmed by 6 bases and the J gene end by 6 bases; junction bases not matched to a gene: 0. Germline V gene lookup returns CDR1 KGHDR and CDR2 SFDVKD. The CDR3 totals 12 residues.

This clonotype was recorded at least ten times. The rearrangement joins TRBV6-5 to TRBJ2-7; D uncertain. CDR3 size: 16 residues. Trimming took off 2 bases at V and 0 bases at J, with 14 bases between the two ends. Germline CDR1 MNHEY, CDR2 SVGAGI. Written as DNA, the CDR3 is TGTGCCAGCAGTTACCTACGACTCGCGAGCTCCTACGAGCAGTACTTC. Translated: CASSYLRLASSYEQYF.

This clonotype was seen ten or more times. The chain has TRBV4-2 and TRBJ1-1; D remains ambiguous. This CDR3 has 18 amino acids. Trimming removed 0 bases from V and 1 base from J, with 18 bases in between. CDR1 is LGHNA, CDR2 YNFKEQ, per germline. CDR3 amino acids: CASSQDQDRRGWNTEAFF. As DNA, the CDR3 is TGTGCCAGCAGCCAAGATCAAGATCGGAGAGGTTGGAACACTGAAGCTTTCTTT.

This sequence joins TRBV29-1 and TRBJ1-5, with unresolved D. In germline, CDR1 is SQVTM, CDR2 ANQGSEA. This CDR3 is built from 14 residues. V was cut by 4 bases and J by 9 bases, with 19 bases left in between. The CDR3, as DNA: TGCAGCGTTGCCATGTCTGGGAGAGACCCGCCCCAGCATTTT. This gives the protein CSVAMSGRDPPQHF.

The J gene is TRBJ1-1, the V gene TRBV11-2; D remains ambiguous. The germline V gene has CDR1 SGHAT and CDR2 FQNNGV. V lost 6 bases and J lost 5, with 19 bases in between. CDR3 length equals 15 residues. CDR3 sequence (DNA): TGTGCCAGCAGGGCTCACACTATCGGTCAGACTGAAGCTTTCTTT. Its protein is CASRAHTIGQTEAFF.

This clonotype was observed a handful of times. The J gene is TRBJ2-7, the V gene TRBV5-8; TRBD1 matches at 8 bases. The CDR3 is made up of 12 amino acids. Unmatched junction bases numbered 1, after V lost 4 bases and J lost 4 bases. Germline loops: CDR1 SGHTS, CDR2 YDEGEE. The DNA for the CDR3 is TGTGCCAGCAGCCGGGACAGGTACGAGCAGTACTTC. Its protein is CASSRDRYEQYF.

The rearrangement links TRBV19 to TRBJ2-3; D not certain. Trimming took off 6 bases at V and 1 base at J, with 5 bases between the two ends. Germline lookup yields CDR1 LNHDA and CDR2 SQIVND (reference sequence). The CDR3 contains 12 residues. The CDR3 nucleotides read TGTGCCAGTAGCGGCCGCACAGATACGCAGTATTTT. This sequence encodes CASSGRTDTQYF.